One and the same sample provided the 9 T cell receptor beta chains below, sequenced in a study of regulatory T cells in long-lasting Graves disease. The time point denotes: newly diagnosed GD, antithyroid drugs for less than 3 months. TCR sequences were obtained from RNA taken from PBMCs. Construction of TCR beta libraries relied on iRepertoire HTBI primers and on Arm-PCR targeting CDR3 regions. TCRdb re-derived calls from the multiplex PCR reads in MiXCR, one entry per CDR3 protein. The data contain roughly 520,000 distinct CDR3 sequences, about 11% of them seen just once; the ten biggest clones take up about 8.3%. This same sample was also taken into another study, of T cells in Graves' hyperthyroidism and ophthalmopathy.

The sequencing here drew on peripheral blood mononuclear cells (PBMCs), taken at new diagnosis, from a patient treated with antithyroid drugs. All receptors come from a woman aged 25 to 45 with Graves disease.

This chain joins TRBV9 and TRBJ2-3; D is undetermined. Between the trimmed V and J ends, which lost 1 base and 3 bases, there was a span of 9 bases. This CDR3 has 14 residues. Germline assignment: CDR1 SGDLS and CDR2 YYNGEE. The CDR3 here is CASSVTPSTDTQYF. The DNA of the CDR3 is TGTGCCAGCAGCGTAACTCCTTCGACAGATACGCAGTATTTT.

The chain has TRBV19 and TRBJ2-3, with TRBD1 matching 9 bases. The end of the DNA aligns better with TRBJ2-1, so the J call may be wrong. This CDR3 is built from 15 residues. The germline gives CDR1 LNHDA, CDR2 SQIVND (reference sequence). The CDR3 bases are TGTGCCAGTAGTACTCCGGGACAGGGCCACAATGAGCAGTTCTTC. Translation: CASSTPGQGHNEQFF.

The rearrangement uses TRBV16 and TRBJ2-3, with TRBD2 as a possible D gene (6 bases). Between the trimmed V and J ends, which lost 0 bases and 4 bases, there was a span of 14 bases. The length of the CDR3 is 16 residues. Germline CDR1 reads KGHSY; CDR2 reads FQNENV. The DNA of the CDR3 is TGTGCCAGCAGCCAATCGGAGGGATTCCTCGCAGATACGCAGTATTTT. It yields the protein CASSQSEGFLADTQYF.

The chain recombines TRBV4-1 with TRBJ2-1, with 9 positions matching TRBD2. There are 17 residues in the CDR3. Looked up from germline, CDR1 is MGHRA and CDR2 is YSYEKL. V was clipped by 7 bases and J by 1 base; unmatched bases: 11. CDR3 protein: CASTHPSSGDSYNEQFF. CDR3 in DNA: TGCGCCAGCACCCACCCCTCTAGCGGGGATTCCTACAATGAGCAGTTCTTC.

Comment on this clonotype: With a much larger clone just one base away, this may be a read error. V usage is TRBV6-2 or TRBV6-3 and J usage is TRBJ1-1, with 7 bases that match TRBD1. This CDR3 is built from 15 residues. Germline V lookup: CDR1 MNHEY, CDR2 SVGEGT. The CDR3 here is CTSGRDSYMNTEAFF. The CDR3 region has the DNA TGTACCAGCGGCCGGGACAGTTACATGAACACTGAAGCTTTCTTT.

The rearrangement links TRBV12-3 or TRBV12-4 to TRBJ2-1; TRBD2 aligns across 7 bases. This CDR3 is built from 15 residues. V gave up 3 bases and J gave up 6 bases; unmatched junction bases: 8. CDR3 sequence reads: CASSFYGTNLNEQFF. CDR3 nucleotide sequence: TGTGCCAGCAGTTTTTATGGGACTAACCTCAATGAGCAGTTCTTC.

The gene calls are TRBV4-1 and TRBJ2-1; D possibly corresponds to TRBD2 (5 bases). Trimming stripped 8 bases from V and 4 bases from J, with 18 bases between. Germline values: CDR1 MGHRA, CDR2 YSYEKL. The CDR3 sequence is 15 residues long. CDR3 DNA: TGCGCCAGCGGTGGAGCGGCCTTACGGTACAATGAGCAGTTCTTC. The encoded protein is CASGGAALRYNEQFF.

This clonotype has at least ten counts. This sequence joins TRBV2 and TRBJ2-1; TRBD2 matches 7 bases. This CDR3 has 15 residues. V lost 3 bases and J lost 7; bases outside the gene matches: 9. The V gene's germline CDR1 is SNHLY and CDR2 FYNNEI. CDR3 in amino acids: CASSEASGFGNEQFF. The CDR3 DNA follows: TGTGCCAGCAGTGAGGCTAGCGGTTTCGGTAATGAGCAGTTCTTC. The full variable domain, rest sourced from reference TRBV2 and TRBJ2-1, is EPEVTQTPSHQVTQMGQEVILRCVPISNHLYFYWYRQILGQKVEFLVSFYNNEISEKSEIFDDQFSVERPDGSNFTLKIRSTKLEDSAMYFCASSEASGFGNEQFFGPGTRLTVL.

This rearrangement joins TRBV6-2 or TRBV6-3 to TRBJ1-1; D ambiguous. From germline, CDR1 is MNHEY and CDR2 SVGEGT. The CDR3 loop spans 13 amino acids. The V gene lost 5 bases and the J gene lost 8 bases, with 15 bases spanning the gap. The DNA of the CDR3 is TGTGCCAGCAGTCCGTCCTTACAGCAAGAAGCTTTCTTT. This gives the protein CASSPSLQQEAFF.